The 7 T cell receptor beta chains presented below share a single source sample, sequenced in a study of PD-1 blockade in classical Hodgkin lymphoma. Time point described: cycle 4 day 1 (C4D1), after 5 to 7 weeks of nivolumab. Every single patient, without exception, relapsed after autologous stem cell transplantation, and brentuximab vedotin exposure varied. Negative magnetic selection isolated CD4+ T cells from thawed PBMCs. The data were produced by immunoSEQ multiplex PCR, yet TCRdb's version contains in-frame clones alone and is incomplete. The sample has 18,000 or so clones, approximately 81% seen once. The material sequenced was CD4+ T cells from blood, taken before the fourth cycle of nivolumab. The source is a human donor with classical Hodgkin lymphoma.

V gene TRBV5-1 combines with J gene TRBJ1-1; possible D gene TRBD1, 6 bases. Between the trimmed V and J ends, which lost 4 bases and 0 bases, there was a span of 7 bases. CDR1 SGHRS and CDR2 YFSETQ come from the germline V gene. The CDR3 totals 13 residues. This CDR3 reads CASSGQLNTEAFF. The CDR3, as DNA: TGCGCCAGCAGCGGACAGTTGAACACTGAAGCTTTCTTT.

The genes are TRBV5-6 and TRBJ1-2, with D perhaps TRBD1 (5 bases). V was pared by 4 bases and J by 5 bases, with 12 bases between. The CDR3 extends over 13 amino acids. Per the germline V gene, CDR1 is SGHDT and CDR2 is YYEEEE. The DNA for the CDR3 is TGTGCCAGCAGCCTACAGGCAGCGTATGGCTACACCTTC. The encoded protein is CASSLQAAYGYTF.

This chain connects TRBV5-1 to TRBJ1-4; TRBD1 might be the D (6 bases). Trimming shortened V by 0 bases and J by 7 bases, and 22 bases separated the two germline ends. This CDR3 is 18 amino acids long. Germline V gives CDR1 SGHRS, CDR2 YFSETQ. The CDR3 bases are TGCGCCAGCAGCTTGGGAAGGGACACGGGGGTAGTGCGTGAAAAACTGTTTTTT. It specifies CASSLGRDTGVVREKLFF.

The CDR3 sequence is CASSPSTGNTEAFF. Written as DNA, the CDR3 is TGTGCCAGCAGCCCTTCCACAGGGAACACTGAAGCTTTCTTT. This sequence joins TRBV7-9 and TRBJ1-1, with D possibly matching TRBD1 (5 bases). Deletions cut 5 bases from V and 1 base from J, with 11 bases between. Germline V gene lookup returns CDR1 SEHNR and CDR2 FQNEAQ (reference sequence). The CDR3 loop spans 14 amino acids.

Comment on this clone: At the DNA level, this CDR3 is encoded by other sequences in the same sample as well. The chain couples TRBV19 to TRBJ1-1; D unclear. From germline, CDR1 is LNHDA and CDR2 SQIVND (reference sequence). V shed 1 base and J shed 1 base, with 4 bases lying between them. The CDR3 consists of 13 residues. The DNA for the CDR3 is TGTGCCAGTAGTATAGGCCCGAACACTGAAGCTTTCTTT. Its translation is CASSIGPNTEAFF.

This chain uses TRBV5-4 with TRBJ2-3, with TRBD2 as a possible D gene (5 bases). The V gene lost 6 bases and the J gene lost 2 bases, with 16 bases spanning the gap. The CDR3 spans 15 residues. Germline V gene lookup returns CDR1 SGHNT and CDR2 YYREEE (reference sequence). The DNA of the CDR3 is TGTGCCAGCAATCCTGGAGGTTCCTACACAGATACGCAGTATTTT. It encodes CASNPGGSYTDTQYF.

The rearrangement links TRBV30 to TRBJ2-3, with TRBD2 matching over 8 bases. This CDR3 region has 14 residues. V lost 0 bases to trimming and J lost 5 bases; unmatched junction nucleotides: 4. The germline V gene has CDR1 GTSNPN and CDR2 SVGIG (reference sequence). CDR3 region: CAWSVGLALDTQYF. CDR3 nucleotide sequence: TGTGCCTGGAGTGTAGGACTAGCTCTAGATACGCAGTATTTT.